One sample yielded the 16 T cell receptor beta chains listed below, sequenced in a study of T cell repertoires in cytomegalovirus infection. Each CDR3 protein is one row after TCRdb ran MiXCR on the reads. The sample yields 200,000 or so distinct CDR3 sequences, 25% to 30% seen once. The sequenced material came from PBMCs. The receptors come from a human donor in good health (CMV status not recorded). Some clones in this sample may be carry-over from other donors' samples.

Here the CDR3 reads CASSPLRLAGGLNTDTQYF. The CDR3 region has the DNA TGTGCCAGCAGCCCCCTTCGACTAGCGGGGGGGCTAAACACAGATACGCAGTATTTT. The chain links TRBV11-2 to TRBJ2-3, with 14 bases lining up with TRBD2. The CDR3 extends over 19 amino acids. In germline, CDR1 is SGHAT, CDR2 FQNNGV. After removal of 5 bases from V and 2 bases from J, the junction contained 12 bases not matched to a gene.

This clonotype was picked up one time. J is TRBJ2-5 and V is TRBV12-3 or TRBV12-4, with D maybe TRBD1 (5 bases). Trimming left V 1 base short and J 4 bases short, with 10 bases between. The length of the CDR3 is 14 residues. The CDR3 loop is CASSLGQLRETQYF. The CDR3, as DNA: TGTGCCAGCAGTTTAGGACAGTTGCGAGAGACCCAGTACTTC.

The J gene is TRBJ2-1, the V gene TRBV6-2 or TRBV6-3; D might be TRBD2 (5 bases). The CDR3 covers 16 residues. Trimming took 5 bases from V and 2 from J, leaving 16 bases between them. Germline CDR1 reads MNHEY; CDR2 reads SVGEGT. The CDR3 here is CASSPHPGITYNEQFF. CDR3 DNA sequence: TGTGCCAGCAGTCCCCATCCGGGGATAACCTACAATGAGCAGTTCTTC.

Only a few counts were recorded for this clonotype. The CDR3 DNA follows: TGTGCCAGCAGTTTGAAACCCACCCAACAGCCCCAGCATTTT. This translates into CASSLKPTQQPQHF. The chain combines TRBV27 with TRBJ1-5; the D is unclear. CDR3 length: 14 residues. V was shortened by 3 bases and J by 7 bases, with 13 bases between the two germline ends. CDR1 is MNHEY, CDR2 SMNVEV, per germline (reference sequence).

The chain employs TRBV18 and TRBJ2-2; D may be TRBD1 or TRBD2 (6 bases each). The CDR3 extends over 14 amino acids. CDR1 KGHSH and CDR2 LQKENI come from the germline V gene. V lost 0 bases to trimming and J lost 8 bases, with 10 bases between them. CDR3 bases: TGTGCCAGCTCACCACCACGCGGGACAGGGGAGCTGTTTTTT. Residues: CASSPPRGTGELFF.

This clonotype was seen a few times. V is TRBV6-6 and J is TRBJ2-7, with TRBD2 matching 8 bases. This CDR3 contains 15 residues. The germline V gene encodes CDR1 MNHNY and CDR2 SVGAGI (reference sequence). V shed 0 bases, J shed 5 bases, and the junction held 6 bases outside the gene matches. The CDR3 spells CASSYSPGGPDEQYF. CDR3 nucleotides: TGTGCCAGCAGTTACTCGCCGGGGGGGCCTGACGAGCAGTACTTC.

As regards this clonotype: A much more abundant neighbour one base away suggests this may be a read error. The genes are TRBV7-4 and TRBJ2-5; D perhaps matches TRBD2 (7 bases). The CDR3 runs to 16 residues. Trimming left V 4 bases short and J 2 bases short, with 17 bases between. Per the germline V gene, CDR1 is SGHVT and CDR2 is SQSDAQ. Here the CDR3 DNA reads TGTGCCAGCAGCTCTCGCCTAGGGGGGGCTCAAGAGACCCAGTACTTC. It specifies CASSSRLGGAQETQYF.

This clonotype came up once. It may be a read error: a sequence one base away is much more abundant. The gene calls are TRBV5-1 and TRBJ2-2, with TRBD2 matching 9 bases. Per germline, CDR1 SGHRS and CDR2 YFSETQ. The CDR3 runs 16 residues. CDR3 nucleotides: TGCGCCAGCAGCCATCGGACTAGCGACAACACCGGGCAGCTGTTTTTT. Encoded protein: CASSHRTSDNTGQLFF.

The chain joins TRBV29-1 to TRBJ2-3, with 7 bases that match TRBD2. The length of the CDR3 is 15 residues. Germline loops: CDR1 SQVTM, CDR2 ANQGSEA. With 6 bases clipped from V and 4 bases from J, the junction kept 13 bases outside the gene matches. CDR3 loop: CSVSEGAGTADTQYF. CDR3 nucleotide sequence: TGCAGCGTCAGTGAGGGAGCGGGGACGGCAGATACGCAGTATTTT.

The chain recombines TRBV4-3 with TRBJ2-1; the match to TRBD2 covers 8 bases. The germline CDR1 and CDR2 sequences are LGHNA and YSLEER. This CDR3 is 16 amino acids long. Trimming removed 0 bases from V and 4 bases from J; junction bases left unmatched: 5. DNA of the CDR3: TGCGCCAGCAGCCAAGATCTCCAGCGGGGGTACAATGAGCAGTTCTTC. This sequence encodes CASSQDLQRGYNEQFF.

This chain connects TRBV7-9 to TRBJ1-2, with no clear D. Trimming left V 1 base short and J 5 bases short, with 14 bases between. This CDR3 comprises 15 residues. Germline CDR1 and CDR2: SEHNR and FQNEAQ (reference sequence). The CDR3 here is CASSLVSTIRYGYTF. In nucleotides, the CDR3 is TGTGCCAGCAGCTTAGTATCCACAATTCGATATGGCTACACCTTC.

The rearrangement joins TRBV12-3 or TRBV12-4 to TRBJ2-2; D gene ambiguous. The CDR3 totals 14 residues. V was clipped by 0 bases and J by 5 bases, with 7 bases between them. CDR3 sequence (DNA): TGTGCCAGCAGTTTAGCGCGGCCAACCGGGGAGCTGTTTTTT. Amino acids: CASSLARPTGELFF.

The chain joins TRBV10-3 to TRBJ1-1, with D uncertain. There are 14 residues in the CDR3. The germline V and J ends were trimmed by 4 bases and 1 base, with 10 bases remaining between them. CDR1 and CDR2 from the germline V gene are ENHRY and SYGVKD. The CDR3 protein is CAISGGRTNTEAFF. CDR3 in DNA: TGTGCCATCAGTGGCGGACGGACGAACACTGAAGCTTTCTTT.

The rearrangement joins TRBV15 to TRBJ2-1; TRBD2 aligns across 9 bases. After removal of 1 base from V and 7 bases from J, the junction contained 8 bases not matched to a gene. This CDR3 is built from 16 residues. Germline loops: CDR1 LNHNV, CDR2 YYDKDF (reference sequence). CDR3 residues: CATSRGGAGGYNEQFF. The CDR3 DNA reads as TGTGCCACCAGCAGAGGGGGTGCGGGGGGGTATAATGAGCAGTTCTTC. Together with reference TRBV15 and TRBJ2-1, the CDR3 gives the full variable domain: DAMVIQNPRYQVTQFGKPVTLSCSQTLNHNVMYWYQQKSSQAPKLLFHYYDKDFNNEADTPDNFQSRRPNTSFCFLDIRSPGLGDTAMYLCATSRGGAGGYNEQFFGPGTRLTVL.

In DNA, the CDR3 is TGCGCCAGCCGGGGAGGGGTAGGCAATGAGCAGTTCTTC. Its translation: CASRGGVGNEQFF. V usage is TRBV5-1 and J usage is TRBJ2-1; TRBD2 matches 7 bases. V was clipped by 7 bases and J by 6 bases; unmatched bases: 7. The CDR3 loop spans 13 amino acids. Germline V CDR1 and CDR2: SGHRS, YFSETQ.

Points on this clonotype: One end of the junction is discordant with germline, which a read error may explain. The rearrangement links TRBV2 to TRBJ2-3; 7 nucleotides match TRBD1. The CDR3 loop spans 13 amino acids. Per germline, CDR1 SNHLY and CDR2 FYNNEI. The chain's CDR3 is CASLPGGSDTRYF. CDR3 sequence (DNA): TGTGCCAGTCTCCCAGGGGGTTCAGATACGCGGTATTTT. Full variable domain (remainder filled in from reference TRBV2 and TRBJ2-3): EPEVTQTPSHQVTQMGQEVILRCVPISNHLYFYWYRQILGQKVEFLVSFYNNEISEKSEIFDDQFSVERPDGSNFTLKIRSTKLEDSAMYFCASLPGGSDTRYFGPGTRLTVL.